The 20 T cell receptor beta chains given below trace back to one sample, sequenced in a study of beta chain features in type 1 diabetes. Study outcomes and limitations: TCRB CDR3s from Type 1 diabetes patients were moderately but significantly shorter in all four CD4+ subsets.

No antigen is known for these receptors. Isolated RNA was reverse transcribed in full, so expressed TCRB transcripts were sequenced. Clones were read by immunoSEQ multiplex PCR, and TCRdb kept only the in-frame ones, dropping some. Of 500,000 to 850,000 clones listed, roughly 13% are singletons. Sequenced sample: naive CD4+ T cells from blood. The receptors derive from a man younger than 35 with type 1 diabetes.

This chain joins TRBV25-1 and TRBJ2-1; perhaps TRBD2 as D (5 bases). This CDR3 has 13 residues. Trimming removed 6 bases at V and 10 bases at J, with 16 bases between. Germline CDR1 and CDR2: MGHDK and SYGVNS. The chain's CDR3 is CASSRTPTLEQFF. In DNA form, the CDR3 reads TGTGCCAGCAGCAGGACTCCTACTTTGGAGCAGTTCTTC.

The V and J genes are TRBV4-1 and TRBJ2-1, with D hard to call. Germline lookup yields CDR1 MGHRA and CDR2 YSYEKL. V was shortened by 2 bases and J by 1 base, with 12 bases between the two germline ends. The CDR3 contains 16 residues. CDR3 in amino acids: CASSQRSGGSYNEQFF. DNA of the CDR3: TGCGCCAGCAGCCAACGGTCTGGTGGGTCCTACAATGAGCAGTTCTTC.

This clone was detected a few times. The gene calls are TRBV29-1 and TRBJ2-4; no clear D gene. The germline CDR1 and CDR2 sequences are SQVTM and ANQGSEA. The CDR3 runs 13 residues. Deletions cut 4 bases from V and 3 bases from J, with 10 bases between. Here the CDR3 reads CSVAQPSKNIQYF. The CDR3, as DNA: TGCAGCGTTGCTCAACCTAGCAAAAACATTCAGTACTTC.

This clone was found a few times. CDR3 DNA: TGTGCCAGCGGCGGGCCCCAGTGGGATCAGCCCCAGCATTTT. Amino acids: CASGGPQWDQPQHF. This chain links TRBV6-5 with TRBJ1-5; D gene uncertain. Trimming removed 8 bases from V and 5 bases from J, with 16 bases in between. The germline V gene encodes CDR1 MNHEY and CDR2 SVGAGI. CDR3 length: 14 residues.

The DNA for the CDR3 is TGTGCCAGCAGCTCGATTGGGACAGGGTGGGAGCAGCCCCAGCATTTT. It codes for CASSSIGTGWEQPQHF. The rearrangement uses TRBV7-9 and TRBJ1-5; TRBD1 aligns across 9 bases. The CDR3 extends over 16 amino acids. CDR1 SEHNR and CDR2 FQNEAQ come from the germline V gene (reference sequence). V lost 4 bases to trimming and J lost 7 bases; unmatched junction nucleotides: 11.

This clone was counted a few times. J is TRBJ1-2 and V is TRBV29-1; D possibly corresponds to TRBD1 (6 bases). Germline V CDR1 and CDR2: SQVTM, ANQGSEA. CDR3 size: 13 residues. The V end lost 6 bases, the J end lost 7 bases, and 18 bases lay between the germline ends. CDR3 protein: CSVTPWGQRGYTF. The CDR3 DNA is TGCAGCGTAACTCCCTGGGGGCAACGTGGCTACACCTTC.

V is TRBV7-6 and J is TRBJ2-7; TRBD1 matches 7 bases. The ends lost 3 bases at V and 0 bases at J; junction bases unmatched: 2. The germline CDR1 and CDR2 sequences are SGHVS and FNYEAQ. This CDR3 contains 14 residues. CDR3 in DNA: TGTGCCAGCAGCTTCGGGGACAGCTCCTACGAGCAGTACTTC. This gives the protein CASSFGDSSYEQYF.

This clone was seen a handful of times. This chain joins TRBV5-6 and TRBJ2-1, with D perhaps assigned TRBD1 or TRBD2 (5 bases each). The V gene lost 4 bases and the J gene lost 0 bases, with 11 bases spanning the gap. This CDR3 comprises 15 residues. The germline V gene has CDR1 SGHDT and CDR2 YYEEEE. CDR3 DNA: TGTGCCAGCAGCCCCAGGGCGGGCTCCTACAATGAGCAGTTCTTC. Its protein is CASSPRAGSYNEQFF.

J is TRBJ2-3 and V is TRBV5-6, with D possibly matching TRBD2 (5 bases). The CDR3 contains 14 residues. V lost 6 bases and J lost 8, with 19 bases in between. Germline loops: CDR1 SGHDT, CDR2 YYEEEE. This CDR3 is CASTEGPKDSTQYF. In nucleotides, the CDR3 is TGTGCCAGCACCGAAGGGCCCAAGGACTCTACGCAGTATTTT.

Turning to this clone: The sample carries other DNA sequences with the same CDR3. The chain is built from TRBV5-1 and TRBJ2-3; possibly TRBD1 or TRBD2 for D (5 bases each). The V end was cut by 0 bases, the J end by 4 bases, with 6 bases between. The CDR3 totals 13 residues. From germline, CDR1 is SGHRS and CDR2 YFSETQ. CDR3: CASSLGGADTQYF. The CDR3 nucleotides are TGCGCCAGCAGCTTGGGAGGGGCAGATACGCAGTATTTT.

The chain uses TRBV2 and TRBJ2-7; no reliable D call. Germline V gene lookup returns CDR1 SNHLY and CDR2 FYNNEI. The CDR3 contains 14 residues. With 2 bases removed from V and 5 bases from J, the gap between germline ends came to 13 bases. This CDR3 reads CASSELGEANEQYF. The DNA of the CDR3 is TGTGCCAGCAGTGAACTGGGTGAGGCTAACGAGCAGTACTTC.

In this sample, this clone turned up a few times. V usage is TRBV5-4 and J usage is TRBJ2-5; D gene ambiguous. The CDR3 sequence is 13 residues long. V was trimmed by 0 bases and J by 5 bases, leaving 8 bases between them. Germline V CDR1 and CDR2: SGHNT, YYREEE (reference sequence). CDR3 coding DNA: TGTGCCAGCAGCTTGGTAGGGTCGGAGACCCAGTACTTC. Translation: CASSLVGSETQYF.

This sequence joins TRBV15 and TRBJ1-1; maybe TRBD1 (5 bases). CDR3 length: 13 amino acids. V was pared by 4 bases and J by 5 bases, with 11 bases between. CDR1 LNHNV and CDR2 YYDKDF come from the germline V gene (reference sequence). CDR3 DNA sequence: TGTGCCACCAGCATCCCAGGGAATACTGAAGCTTTCTTT. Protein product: CATSIPGNTEAFF.

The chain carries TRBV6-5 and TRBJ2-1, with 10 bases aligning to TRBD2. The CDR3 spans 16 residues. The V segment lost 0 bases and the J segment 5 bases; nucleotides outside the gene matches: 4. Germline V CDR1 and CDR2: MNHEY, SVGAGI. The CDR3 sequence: CASSYSGLAANNEQFF. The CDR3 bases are TGTGCCAGCAGTTACTCCGGACTAGCGGCTAACAATGAGCAGTTCTTC.

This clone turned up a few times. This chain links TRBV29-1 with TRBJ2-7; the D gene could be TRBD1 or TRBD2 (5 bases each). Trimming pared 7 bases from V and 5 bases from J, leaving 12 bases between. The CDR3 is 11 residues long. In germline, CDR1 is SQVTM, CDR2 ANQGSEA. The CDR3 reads CSGAGTHEQYF. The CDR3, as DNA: TGCAGCGGGGCAGGGACCCACGAGCAGTACTTC.

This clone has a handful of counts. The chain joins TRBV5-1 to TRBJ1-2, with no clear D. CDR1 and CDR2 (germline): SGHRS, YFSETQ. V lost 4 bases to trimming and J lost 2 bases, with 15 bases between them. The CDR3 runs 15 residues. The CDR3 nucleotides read TGCGCCAGCAGCCCCGAAGGTCCGGTGAACTATGGCTACACCTTC. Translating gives CASSPEGPVNYGYTF.

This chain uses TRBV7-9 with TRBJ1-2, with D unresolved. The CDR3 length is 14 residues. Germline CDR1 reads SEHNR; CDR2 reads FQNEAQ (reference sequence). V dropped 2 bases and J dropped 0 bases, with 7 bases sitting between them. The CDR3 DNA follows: TGTGCCAGCAGCTTAAGTTCCCCTAACTATGGCTACACCTTC. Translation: CASSLSSPNYGYTF. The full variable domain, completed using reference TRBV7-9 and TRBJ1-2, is DTGVSQNPRHKITKRGQNVTFRCDPISEHNRLYWYRQTLGQGPEFLTYFQNEAQLEKSRLLSDRFSAERPKGSFSTLEIQRTEQGDSAMYLCASSLSSPNYGYTFGSGTRLTVV.

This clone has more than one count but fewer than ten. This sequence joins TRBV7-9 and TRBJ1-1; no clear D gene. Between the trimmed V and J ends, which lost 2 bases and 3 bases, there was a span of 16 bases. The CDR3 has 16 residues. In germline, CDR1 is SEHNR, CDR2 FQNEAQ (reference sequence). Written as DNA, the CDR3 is TGTGCCAGCAGCTTATCCGATCTGGGCACTGACACTGAAGCTTTCTTT. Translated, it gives CASSLSDLGTDTEAFF.

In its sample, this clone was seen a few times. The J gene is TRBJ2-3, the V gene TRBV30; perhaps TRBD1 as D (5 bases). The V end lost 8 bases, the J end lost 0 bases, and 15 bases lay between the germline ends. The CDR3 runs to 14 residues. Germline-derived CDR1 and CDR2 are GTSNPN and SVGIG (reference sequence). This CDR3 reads CAQPGKTSTDTQYF. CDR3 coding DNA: TGTGCCCAGCCAGGGAAAACTAGCACAGATACGCAGTATTTT.

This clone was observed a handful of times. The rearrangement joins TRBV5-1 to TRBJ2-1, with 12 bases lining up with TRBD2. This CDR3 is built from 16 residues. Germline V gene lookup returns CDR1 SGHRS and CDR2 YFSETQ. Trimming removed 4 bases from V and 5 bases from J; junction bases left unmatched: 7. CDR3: CASSLWTSGKDNEQFF. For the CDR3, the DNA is TGCGCCAGCAGCCTCTGGACTAGCGGGAAAGACAATGAGCAGTTCTTC.